Listed here are 10 T cell receptor beta chains from one sample, sequenced in a study of PD-1 blockade in mismatch repair-deficient tumors (dated by TCRdb to about 2017). Library construction relied on the immunoSEQ multiplex PCR assay. Drawn from immuneACCESS, this table holds only the in-frame rearrangements with V and J called that TCRdb kept. Clones are partly lost; checked studies trace under half to an unresolved V gene and leave the rest unexplained. Recorded for this sample are around 9,400 clones; around 85% of them occurred a single time. Of the sample, about 0.88% is held by the ten largest clones. Sequencing was performed on PBMCs, taken 46 weeks after starting pembrolizumab. Receptors originate from an adult with mismatch repair-deficient cancer.

This chain joins TRBV5-1 and TRBJ2-3; D may be TRBD2 (7 bases). Per germline, CDR1 SGHRS and CDR2 YFSETQ. The V end was cut by 4 bases, the J end by 0 bases, with 15 bases between. This CDR3 comprises 16 residues. The CDR3 protein is CASSRGAVISTDTQYF. In nucleotides, the CDR3 is TGCGCCAGCAGCCGGGGGGCGGTAATAAGCACAGATACGCAGTATTTT.

The V call is TRBV27, the J call TRBJ2-7, with 10 bases identical to TRBD1. Germline assignment: CDR1 MNHEY and CDR2 SMNVEV (reference sequence). With V trimmed by 6 bases and J by 7 bases, 9 bases remained unmatched. The CDR3 has 14 amino acids. The CDR3 DNA follows: TGTGCCAGCAGATCGGGGACAGGGGCCCGTGAGCAGTACTTC. This sequence encodes CASRSGTGAREQYF.

The chain couples TRBV6-6 to TRBJ2-1; 7 bases map to TRBD1. The germline gives CDR1 MNHNY, CDR2 SVGAGI (reference sequence). V was pared by 4 bases and J by 4 bases, with 7 bases of the junction left unmatched. The CDR3 covers 15 residues. The CDR3, as DNA: TGTGCCAGCAGTTCGGGACAGACAACTTACAATGAGCAGTTCTTC. Protein sequence: CASSSGQTTYNEQFF.

In its sample, this clone was seen once. The V gene is TRBV29-1, the J gene TRBJ2-1; D is unresolved. Trimming removed 3 bases at V and 2 bases at J, with 11 bases between. The CDR3 extends over 14 amino acids. Germline CDR1 SQVTM, CDR2 ANQGSEA. CDR3 sequence: CSVEWADTYNEQFF. CDR3 DNA: TGCAGCGTTGAGTGGGCCGATACCTACAATGAGCAGTTCTTC.

The chain couples TRBV10-2 to TRBJ2-1; 12 positions match TRBD2. This CDR3 contains 14 residues. V shed 7 bases and J 6 bases; nucleotides not matched to a gene: 4. Per the germline V gene, CDR1 is WSHSY and CDR2 is SAAADI. The DNA of the CDR3 is TGCGCCAGCAAGGAGACTAGCGGGAGCAATGAGCAGTTCTTC. Its translation: CASKETSGSNEQFF.

This clone is a singleton in its sample. The J gene is TRBJ2-7, the V gene TRBV4-1; unclear D gene. The CDR3 loop spans 13 amino acids. V dropped 0 bases and J dropped 1 base, with 4 bases sitting between them. Germline CDR1 and CDR2: MGHRA and YSYEKL. For the CDR3, the DNA is TGCGCCAGCAGCCAAGACGGGTCCTACGAGCAGTACTTC. Its protein is CASSQDGSYEQYF.

The J gene is TRBJ2-7, the V gene TRBV30; 9 bases agree with TRBD1. From germline, CDR1 is GTSNPN and CDR2 SVGIG (reference sequence). The V and J ends lost 0 bases and 3 bases, in that order; junction bases with no gene match: 6. This CDR3 is 15 amino acids long. CDR3 sequence (DNA): TGTGCCTGGAGTGTCACAGGGGGCGGAAACTACGAGCAGTACTTC. Its protein is CAWSVTGGGNYEQYF.

This sequence joins TRBV30 and TRBJ2-7; D remains unclear. Germline assignment: CDR1 GTSNPN and CDR2 SVGIG (reference sequence). The V end was cut by 5 bases, the J end by 0 bases, with 8 bases between. CDR3 length: 12 residues. CDR3 in DNA: TGTGCCTGGTACGAGAGCTCCTACGAGCAGTACTTC. This codes for CAWYESSYEQYF.

This clone was seen just once. The V gene is TRBV2, the J gene TRBJ1-2, with no clear D. The CDR3 runs to 12 residues. Germline V gene lookup returns CDR1 SNHLY and CDR2 FYNNEI. V dropped 6 bases and J dropped 8 bases, with 13 bases sitting between them. The CDR3 region has the DNA TGTGCCAGCAGGTTGGGCCCCACCGGCTACACCTTC. Protein sequence: CASRLGPTGYTF.

The gene calls are TRBV9 and TRBJ2-2, with no clear D. This CDR3 contains 13 residues. Per germline, CDR1 SGDLS and CDR2 YYNGEE. V lost 5 bases, J lost 4 bases, and 9 bases lay in between. This CDR3 reads CASRAELTGELFF. In nucleotides, the CDR3 is TGTGCCAGCAGGGCGGAACTCACCGGGGAGCTGTTTTTT.